This T cell receptor (beta chain) was recovered during a study of blood T cells in healthy people across ages. General study findings and limits: Roughly linearly, TCR beta diversity per million T cells fell as age increased. Donor CMV infection status was unknown, possibly confounding age-related changes in expanded clonotypes. Without sorted subsets, naive and antigen-experienced compartments could not be conclusively compared.

Alongside a J-beta primer mix, a sample-barcoded 5' primer served in a second PCR lasting about 7 to 12 cycles. Each single sample gave us at least 3 million CDR3-containing paired-end reads. TCRdb ran MiXCR on the 5' RACE reads and lists one entry per CDR3 protein. The table lists around 1,500,000 distinct CDR3 sequences, around 42% of them singletons. The CDR3 is 15 residues long. V was pared by 0 bases and J by 7 bases, with 13 bases between. From germline, CDR1 is SGHRS and CDR2 YFSETQ. Points on this clonotype: Its cognate antigen is unknown.

The receptor was isolated from a woman between 18 and 29 years old in good health. The genes are TRBV5-1 and TRBJ2-2; no clear D gene. Sequenced input: blood. The CDR3 DNA sequence: TGCGCCAGCAGCTTGGCCCCCGACGTAGGCGGGGAGCTGTTTTTT. This sequence encodes CASSLAPDVGGELFF.